This T cell receptor beta chain originates from a study of regulatory T cells in long-lasting Graves disease (dated by TCRdb to the early 2020s). As for the study more broadly: Newly diagnosed Graves' disease patients had taken antithyroid drugs for less than 3 months. The study was registered as a clinical trial and conducted in China. Persistent Graves' disease patients were compared with newly diagnosed Graves' disease patients by peripheral blood TCR sequencing and RNA sequencing. A total of 33 samples underwent TCR sequencing, from roughly 13 patients with persistent Graves' disease and some 20 patients with newly diagnosed Graves' disease. The investigation overall reported the following: Persistent Graves' disease patients showed lower TCR Shannon entropy and fewer highly expanded clones than newly diagnosed patients, suggesting clonal expansion. The authors acknowledged the small sample size as a limitation that may reduce accuracy. Only the TCR beta chain was sequenced and analyzed. Because the primary lesion, thyroid tissue, could not be accessed, the study looked at peripheral blood alone. More public clonotypes were shared among persistent patients (under 3,000) than among newly diagnosed patients (approximately 930).

The time point label, as the study defines it: newly diagnosed GD, antithyroid drugs for less than 3 months. For both TCR sequencing and RNA sequencing, RNA was extracted from PBMCs using TRIzol. The diagnosis of Graves' disease followed American Thyroid Association guidelines. The patients came from an endocrinology department in Xi'an, China. Each patient gave about 8.1 milliliters of peripheral blood, collected in an EDTA anticoagulant tube. Ficoll Paque Plus density gradient separation was used to isolate PBMCs, and no further T cell sorting was done. An Agilent 2100 Bioanalyzer and agarose gel were used to assess RNA quality, and a NanoDrop 2000 was used to measure RNA concentration. This clonotype was found many times. Its binding antigen is unknown. There are no base qualities to consult, and no much larger clone falls within one base. Receptor amplification or capture employed multiplex PCR. TCRdb names Illumina HiSeq 4000 as the instrument used. TCR beta libraries were built with iRepertoire HTBI primers and Arm-PCR amplification of CDR3 regions. Before sequencing, the PCR products underwent gel purification. On the study's bioinformatics: Gene usage analysis of CDR3 amino acid clonotypes used the roughly 62 TRBV and more than 13 TRBJ segments found across samples. COPE and FqMerger were used to merge the filtered high-quality paired reads into contigs. Contigs were aligned with BLAST to IMGT TRBV, TRBD and TRBJ reference genes, and CDR3 was defined per IMGT. Any clonotype with a frequency above 0.1% was classified as a highly expanded clone. Shannon entropy was used to measure repertoire diversity, and the Gini coefficient was used to measure V-J evenness. A clonotype found in more than one individual was treated as public. The raw public data were reprocessed by TCRdb itself: fastp quality trimming at Q25, MiXCR clonotype calling, in-frame beta chains only. When rows share a CDR3 protein, they turn into one entry using the most common DNA and genes. The V and J calls here are based on TCRdb, not the publication. The sample table records some 560,000 distinct CDR3 sequences; about 16% of these occur just once. The biggest ten clones account for 20% to 30% of the sample.

The data were also submitted as part of a second study, on T cells in Graves' hyperthyroidism and ophthalmopathy. Drawing on the second study: Stable Graves' hyperthyroidism was defined as the absence of progression to ophthalmopathy over 18 months of follow-up. Hyperthyroidism patients were aged 18 to 65 years and newly diagnosed, with disease duration of less than 2 months. The study excluded patients with uncontrolled infections, other autoimmune diseases, pregnancy or lactation. Diagnoses relied on clinical symptoms, serum thyroxine and TRAb, thyroid ultrasound and orbital computed tomography. A first-round RT-PCR of the TCR CDR3 used the HTBI primer set with the Qiagen OneStep RT-PCR kit. Most expanded thyroid clonotypes (frequency above 0.001) were also found in blood, which suggests that blood repertoires may mirror thyroid immune responses. Ophthalmopathy was separated from stable hyperthyroidism by a 13 V-J signature model, with about 86% sensitivity and roughly 81% specificity obtained in cross-validation and 80%/75% obtained in testing. In validation, progression to ophthalmopathy was predicted by the model with approximately 67% sensitivity and about 72% specificity, a median of 6.5 months before onset. TCR V-J signatures able to tell the groups apart were searched for in a discovery cohort of 100 patients, of whom approximately 40 had Graves' ophthalmopathy and about 55 had stable Graves' hyperthyroidism. Prospective prediction of ophthalmopathy was tested in an independent validation cohort of fewer than 20 hyperthyroidism patients and 15 to 17 patients who later progressed to ophthalmopathy. The 90 to 100 discovery patients were randomly split 7:3 into training and test sets. In several Graves' hyperthyroidism patients, the study also compared T-cell repertoires from thyroid tissue with T-cell repertoires from blood. After blood sampling, hyperthyroidism patients were treated with methimazole at a starting dose of 30 mg daily, and ophthalmopathy patients were treated with high-dose intravenous methylprednisolone. Libraries were constructed in a second round of multiplex PCR, after which size selection and purification were performed. Libraries were sequenced paired-end with 100 bp reads on an Illumina HiSeq2000. Raw data were processed with SOAPnuke, discarding reads with adapters, uncalled bases, mean Phred below 15, or no exact constant-primer or identifier match. High-quality paired reads were merged using COPE v1.2.5, and each unique nucleotide sequence was defined as a clonotype. Clonotypes were aligned to IMGT TRBV, TRBD and TRBJ reference segments using MiTCR v1.1. The analysis was restricted to V-J combinations with a frequency above 0.0001, which together covered 99% to 99.2% of the repertoires. A TCS score was defined as the ratio of F50 (clonal expansion) to E x V (chaos), with BLOSUM62-based TCRdist applied between CDR3 peptides within each V-J. Welch's t-statistics and random forest reduced several hundred V-J features to about 12, which were used in a naive Bayes classifier (R e1071). Sample size was not statistically predetermined, and blinding of investigators to group allocation was not performed. The paper reports TCR Vbeta CDR3 sequencing of approximately 140 peripheral blood samples: over 40 ophthalmopathy, fewer than 80 hyperthyroidism and around 17 progressor patients.

The sequence was collected from a woman aged 35 to 59 with Graves disease. Donor details come from another sample of the same person, matched by shared clones. Sequences were derived from peripheral blood mononuclear cells (PBMCs), sampled at new diagnosis, from a patient treated with antithyroid drugs.

The base sequence is TGTGCCAGCAGCTTCTCACAGGGTTTTTCTCAGCCCCAGCATTTT. Its protein product is CASSFSQGFSQPQHF. This receptor chain uses TRBV11-2 and TRBJ1-5; D gene: possibly TRBD1, on 6 matching bases. Relative to germline, V is 3 bases shorter and J is 6 bases shorter, with 15 bases between their ends. The germline V gene supplies CDR1 SGHAT and CDR2 FQNNGV. The CDR3 spans 15 residues, from the cysteine through the phenylalanine. Only CDR3 DNA is held: 45 bases, read in frame from base 1.